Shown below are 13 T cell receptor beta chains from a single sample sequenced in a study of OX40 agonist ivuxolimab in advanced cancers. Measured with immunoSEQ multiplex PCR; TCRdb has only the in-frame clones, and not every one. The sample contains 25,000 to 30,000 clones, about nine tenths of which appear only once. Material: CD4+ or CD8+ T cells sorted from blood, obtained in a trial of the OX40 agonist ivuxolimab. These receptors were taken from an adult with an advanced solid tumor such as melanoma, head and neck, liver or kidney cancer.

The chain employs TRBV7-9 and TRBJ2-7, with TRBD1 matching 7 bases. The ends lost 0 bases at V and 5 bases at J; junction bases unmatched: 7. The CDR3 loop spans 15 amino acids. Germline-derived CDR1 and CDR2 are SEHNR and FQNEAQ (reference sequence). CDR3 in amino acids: CASSLALQGVHEQYF. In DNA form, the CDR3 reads TGTGCCAGCAGCTTAGCGCTCCAGGGGGTCCACGAGCAGTACTTC.

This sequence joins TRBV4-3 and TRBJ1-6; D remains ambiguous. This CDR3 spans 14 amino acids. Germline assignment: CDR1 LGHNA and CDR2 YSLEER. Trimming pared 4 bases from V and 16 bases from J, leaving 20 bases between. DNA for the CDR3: TGCGCCAGCAGCCCGAACCTTGCGGTTTCTGAGCTCCACTTT. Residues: CASSPNLAVSELHF.

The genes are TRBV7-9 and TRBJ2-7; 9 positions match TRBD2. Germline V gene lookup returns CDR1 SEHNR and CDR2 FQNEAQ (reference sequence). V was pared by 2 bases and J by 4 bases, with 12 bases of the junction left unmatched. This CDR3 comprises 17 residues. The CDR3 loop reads CASSLTAIAGVGYEQYF. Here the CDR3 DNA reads TGTGCCAGCAGCTTAACAGCAATAGCGGGAGTCGGGTACGAGCAGTACTTC. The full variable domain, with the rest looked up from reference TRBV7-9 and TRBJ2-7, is DTGVSQNPRHKITKRGQNVTFRCDPISEHNRLYWYRQTLGQGPEFLTYFQNEAQLEKSRLLSDRFSAERPKGSFSTLEIQRTEQGDSAMYLCASSLTAIAGVGYEQYFGPGTRLTVT.

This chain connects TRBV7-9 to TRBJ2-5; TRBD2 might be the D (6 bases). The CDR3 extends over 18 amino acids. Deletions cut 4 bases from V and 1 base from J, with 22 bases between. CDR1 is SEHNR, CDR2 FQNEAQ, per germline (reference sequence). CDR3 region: CASSSDSAYTSFQETQYF. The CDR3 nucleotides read TGTGCCAGCAGCTCCGATTCCGCATATACTAGCTTCCAAGAGACCCAGTACTTC.

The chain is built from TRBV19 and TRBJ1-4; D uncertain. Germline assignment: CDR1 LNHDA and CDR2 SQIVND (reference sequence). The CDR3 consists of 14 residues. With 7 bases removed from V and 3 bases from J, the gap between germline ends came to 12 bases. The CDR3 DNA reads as TGTGCCAGTACCATCGGGTTTGCTAATGAAAAACTGTTTTTT. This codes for CASTIGFANEKLFF.

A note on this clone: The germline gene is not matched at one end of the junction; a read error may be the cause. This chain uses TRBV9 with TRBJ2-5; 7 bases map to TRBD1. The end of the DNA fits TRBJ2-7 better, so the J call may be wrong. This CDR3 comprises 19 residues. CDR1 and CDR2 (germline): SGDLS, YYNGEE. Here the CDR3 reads CASNPPILGDSSPSCEQYF. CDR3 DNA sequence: TGTGCCAGCAACCCACCCATACTTGGGGACAGCTCCCCTTCCTGCGAGCAGTACTTC.

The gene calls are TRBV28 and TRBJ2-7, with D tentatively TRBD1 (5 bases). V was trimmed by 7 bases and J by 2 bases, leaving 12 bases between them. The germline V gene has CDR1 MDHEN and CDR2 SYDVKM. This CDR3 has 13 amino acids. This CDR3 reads CASTLDTAYEQYF. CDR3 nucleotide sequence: TGTGCCAGCACCCTGGACACGGCCTACGAGCAGTACTTC.

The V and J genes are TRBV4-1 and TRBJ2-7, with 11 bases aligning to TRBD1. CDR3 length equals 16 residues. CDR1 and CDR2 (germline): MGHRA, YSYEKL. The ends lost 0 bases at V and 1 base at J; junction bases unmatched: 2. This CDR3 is CASSQDGTGGSYEQYF. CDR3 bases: TGCGCCAGCAGCCAAGACGGGACAGGGGGTTCCTACGAGCAGTACTTC.

The CDR3 here is CASSFERRGVLGANVLTF. The CDR3 DNA sequence: TGTGCCAGCAGTTTCGAAAGGAGGGGAGTCCTCGGGGCCAACGTCCTGACTTTC. The rearrangement links TRBV27 to TRBJ2-6, with D possibly matching TRBD2 (6 bases). Looked up from germline, CDR1 is MNHEY and CDR2 is SMNVEV (reference sequence). This CDR3 spans 18 amino acids. V lost 3 bases to trimming and J lost 4 bases, with 19 bases between them.

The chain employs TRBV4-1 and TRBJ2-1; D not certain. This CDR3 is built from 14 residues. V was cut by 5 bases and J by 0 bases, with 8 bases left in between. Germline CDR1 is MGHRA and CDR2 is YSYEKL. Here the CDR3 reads CASSARASYNEQFF. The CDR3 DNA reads TGCGCCAGCAGCGCTCGGGCCTCCTACAATGAGCAGTTCTTC.

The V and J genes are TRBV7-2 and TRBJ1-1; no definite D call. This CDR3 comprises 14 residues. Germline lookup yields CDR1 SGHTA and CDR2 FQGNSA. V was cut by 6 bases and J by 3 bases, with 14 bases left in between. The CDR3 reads CASRPPAGYTEAFF. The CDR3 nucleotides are TGTGCCAGCAGACCCCCAGCCGGGTACACTGAAGCTTTCTTT.

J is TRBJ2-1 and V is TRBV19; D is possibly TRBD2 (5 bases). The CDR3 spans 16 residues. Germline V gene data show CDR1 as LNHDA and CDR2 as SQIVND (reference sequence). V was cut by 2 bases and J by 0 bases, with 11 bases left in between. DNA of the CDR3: TGTGCCAGTAGTATACCCGTAGGGAGCTCCTACAATGAGCAGTTCTTC. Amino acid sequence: CASSIPVGSSYNEQFF.

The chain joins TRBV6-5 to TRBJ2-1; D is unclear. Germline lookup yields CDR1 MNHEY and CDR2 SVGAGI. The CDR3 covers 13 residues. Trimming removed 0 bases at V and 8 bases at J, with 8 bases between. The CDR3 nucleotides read TGTGCCAGCAGTTACTCGCCCCTCGATGAGCAGTTCTTC. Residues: CASSYSPLDEQFF.